This T cell receptor beta chain comes out of a study of glioma-infiltrating T cells after dendritic cell vaccination. Using immunoSEQ multiplex PCR, the repertoire was profiled, and TCRdb retains in-frame clones only, with some absent. The sample contains about 49,000 clones, 85% of which appear only once. Trimming removed 0 bases at V and 0 bases at J, with 9 bases between. The germline gives CDR1 LGHNA, CDR2 YNFKEQ. The CDR3 runs 16 residues. The J gene is TRBJ1-5, the V gene TRBV4-2, with unresolved D. The sequencing used blood, collected before dendritic cell vaccination. The TCR sequence derives from a human donor with glioblastoma. The CDR3 protein is CASSQDGVYSNQPQHF. DNA of the CDR3: TGTGCCAGCAGCCAAGACGGAGTTTATAGCAATCAGCCCCAGCATTTT.